This entry is about one T cell receptor beta chain. Its antigen is currently unknown. Germline V gene data show CDR1 as LNHDA and CDR2 as SQIVND (reference sequence). The CDR3 has 16 amino acids. The junction had 7 bases not matched to a gene; V was cut back by 1 base and J by 2 bases. PCR amplification relied on 60 Vbeta primers (plus 13 Jbeta primers). The protocol was immunoSEQ multiplex PCR, while the TCRdb copy is restricted to in-frame clones and leaves out a portion. The sample holds approximately 200,000 clones, more than 70% seen once. This donor lacks a recorded CMV serostatus. This entry belongs to a study of cytomegalovirus exposure and HLA in healthy donors. General study points: Earlier findings revealed that most TCR beta V segments proved productive either about 87% or about 30% of the time.

The receptor's source is a human donor in good health. The chain joins TRBV19 to TRBJ2-7; TRBD1 matches at 8 bases. The source material was PBMCs. The CDR3 region is CASSIVGQGTTYEQYF. As DNA, the CDR3 is TGTGCCAGTAGTATAGTCGGACAGGGTACAACCTACGAGCAGTACTTC.